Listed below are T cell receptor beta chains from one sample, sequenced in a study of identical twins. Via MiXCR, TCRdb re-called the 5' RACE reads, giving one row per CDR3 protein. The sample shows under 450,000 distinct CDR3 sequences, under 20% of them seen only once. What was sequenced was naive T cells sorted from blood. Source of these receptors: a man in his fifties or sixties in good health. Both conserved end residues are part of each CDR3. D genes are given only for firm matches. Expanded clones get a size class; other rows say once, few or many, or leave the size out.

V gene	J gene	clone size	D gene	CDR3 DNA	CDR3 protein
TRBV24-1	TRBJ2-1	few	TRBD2	TGTGCCACCAGTGATTGGACTAGCGGGAGGCCGAATGAGCAGTTCTTC	CATSDWTSGRPNEQFF
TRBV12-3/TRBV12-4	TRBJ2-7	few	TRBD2	TGTGCCAGCAGTTTAGGCGGGGGGGGCGCCTACGAGCAGTACTTC	CASSLGGGGAYEQYF
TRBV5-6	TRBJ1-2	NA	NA	TGTGCCAGCAACATGCGGTTACGGGACGGCGCGCGTGGCTACACCTTC	CASNMRLRDGARGYTF
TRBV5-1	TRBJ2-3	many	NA	TGCGCCAGCAGCCCGGGCCCTGCCTCAGATACGCAGTATTTT	CASSPGPASDTQYF
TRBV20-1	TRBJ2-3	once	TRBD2	TGCAGTCCAGCGGATCTAGCGGGAGGGCCAGATACGCAGTATTTT	CSPADLAGGPDTQYF
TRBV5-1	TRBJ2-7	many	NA	TGCGCCAGCAGCTTGGCCGGGACTGACTACGAGCAGTACTTC	CASSLAGTDYEQYF
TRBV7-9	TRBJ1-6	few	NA	TGTGCCAGCAGCTTCCAGAATAATTCACCCCTCCACTTT	CASSFQNNSPLHF
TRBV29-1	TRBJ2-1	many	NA	TGCAGCGGCCACAGGTACAATGAGCAGTTCTTC	CSGHRYNEQFF
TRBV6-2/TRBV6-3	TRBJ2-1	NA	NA	TGTGCCAGCAGTTACTCGAGGAGGGGGCTACGATATTTTGCCTACAATGAGCAGTTCTTC	CASSYSRRGLRYFAYNEQFF
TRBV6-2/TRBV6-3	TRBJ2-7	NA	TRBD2	TGTGCCATCACCGATACTAGCGGAGCCTCTGAGCAGTACTTC	CAITDTSGASEQYF
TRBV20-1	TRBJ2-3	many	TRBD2	TGCAGTGCCCTAAACGCGGGGGGAAGCACAGATACGCAGTATTTT	CSALNAGGSTDTQYF
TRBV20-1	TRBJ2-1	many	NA	TGCAGTGCTGGGGTTTGGGGGAGCTATGAGCAGTTCTTC	CSAGVWGSYEQFF
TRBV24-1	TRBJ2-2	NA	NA	TGTGCCAGCAAGGGAACAGGGAACACCGGGGAGCTGTTTTTT	CASKGTGNTGELFF
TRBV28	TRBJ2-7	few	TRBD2	TGTGCCAGTACACCGGCGGGGGGGTACAACGAGCAGTACTTC	CASTPAGGYNEQYF